Following are 14 T cell receptor beta chains from one sample sequenced in a study of blood T cell repertoires in COVID-19. Data came from immunoSEQ multiplex PCR; TCRdb stores just in-frame clones and leaves some out. Among 110,000 or so clones listed, nearly 90% were seen once. The sequenced material came from peripheral blood. Receptors were obtained from a woman in her 70s who had recovered from COVID-19.

V usage is TRBV27 and J usage is TRBJ2-1, with 12 bases lining up with TRBD2. CDR3 length: 15 residues. Looked up from germline, CDR1 is MNHEY and CDR2 is SMNVEV (reference sequence). V dropped 7 bases and J dropped 9; count of bases not matched to a gene: 10. Here the CDR3 DNA reads TGTGCCAGCAAACTAGCGGGGGGTCACGGGGGTGAGCAGTTCTTC. This sequence encodes CASKLAGGHGGEQFF.

In this sample, this clone turned up once. The genes are TRBV4-2 and TRBJ2-2; 7 nucleotides line up with TRBD2. Losses at the gene ends were 0 bases for V and 5 bases for J; bases not matched to a gene: 6. The CDR3 spans 16 residues. CDR1 LGHNA and CDR2 YNFKEQ come from the germline V gene. CDR3 amino acids: CASSQDWRGGTGELFF. In DNA, the CDR3 is TGTGCCAGCAGCCAAGATTGGCGGGGAGGGACCGGGGAGCTGTTTTTT.

The chain carries TRBV7-2 and TRBJ1-6; no clear D. Germline V gene lookup returns CDR1 SGHTA and CDR2 FQGNSA. CDR3 length: 13 amino acids. V lost 1 base and J 6 bases, leaving 4 bases between the germline ends. For the CDR3, the DNA is TGTGCCAGCAGCTTAGTCGGTAATTCACCCCTCCACTTT. Translation: CASSLVGNSPLHF.

V and J are TRBV5-4 and TRBJ2-1; 13 nucleotides agree with TRBD2. There are 18 residues in the CDR3. The germline V gene encodes CDR1 SGHNT and CDR2 YYREEE (reference sequence). The V segment lost 3 bases and the J segment 2 bases; nucleotides outside the gene matches: 8. The CDR3 reads CASSSLAGGRAPYNEQFF. The DNA of the CDR3 is TGTGCCAGCAGCTCACTAGCGGGGGGGCGGGCCCCCTACAATGAGCAGTTCTTC.

The table lists this clone with a few counts. The genes are TRBV6-5 and TRBJ2-2, with a possible D match to TRBD1 (6 bases). CDR1 and CDR2 from the germline V gene are MNHEY and SVGAGI. There are 14 residues in the CDR3. Trimming cost V 7 bases and J 7 bases, with 16 bases left between them. The CDR3: CASTPVGRGGELFF. CDR3 sequence (DNA): TGTGCCAGCACCCCCGTGGGCAGGGGCGGGGAGCTGTTTTTT.

This chain links TRBV7-9 with TRBJ2-1, with 9 bases aligning to TRBD1. After removal of 3 bases from V and 8 bases from J, the junction contained 17 bases not matched to a gene. CDR1 is SEHNR, CDR2 FQNEAQ, per germline (reference sequence). CDR3 length: 18 residues. DNA for the CDR3: TGTGCCAGCAGCTTCCTAAACCGCTACCGGGACAGGGACTATGAGCAGTTCTTC. It translates to CASSFLNRYRDRDYEQFF.

This chain connects TRBV28 to TRBJ2-6; the D gene is possibly TRBD2 (5 bases). Trimming shortened V by 10 bases and J by 0 bases, and 13 bases separated the two germline ends. The germline V gene has CDR1 MDHEN and CDR2 SYDVKM. The CDR3 is 15 residues long. CDR3 loop: CATRTAGSGANVLTF. As DNA, the CDR3 is TGTGCCACCCGGACGGCGGGCTCTGGGGCCAACGTCCTGACTTTC.

The CDR3 DNA reads as TGTGCCAGCAGCCAAGGCTTCTATACAGGGGGGAGAACCTACGAGCAGTACTTC. The encoded protein is CASSQGFYTGGRTYEQYF. The chain has TRBV14 and TRBJ2-7; 8 bases fit TRBD1. CDR1 is SGHDN, CDR2 FVKESK, per germline. CDR3 length equals 18 residues. J gave up 2 bases and V 1 base, and 13 bases lay outside the gene matches.

The chain joins TRBV27 to TRBJ1-2; unclear D gene. Between the trimmed V and J ends, which lost 3 bases and 6 bases, there was a span of 17 bases. There are 15 residues in the CDR3. The germline gives CDR1 MNHEY, CDR2 SMNVEV (reference sequence). CDR3 region: CASSLAQLGPDGYTF. CDR3 nucleotides: TGTGCCAGCAGTTTGGCCCAACTGGGCCCGGATGGCTACACCTTC.

With respect to this clone: One end of the junction does not line up with germline, which may come from a read error. This chain uses TRBV7-9 with TRBJ2-7, with 7 bases aligning to TRBD2. Germline V gene lookup returns CDR1 SEHNR and CDR2 FQNEAQ (reference sequence). This CDR3 is 13 amino acids long. CDR3 nucleotides: TGTGCCAGCAGCTTAGCGGGGGGGACTTTGTCCCTCTTC. It yields the protein CASSLAGGTLSLF.

The CDR3 is CASSQAHPYSTTDEQYF. The DNA of the CDR3 is TGTGCCAGCAGCCAAGCTCACCCATATTCTACTACGGACGAGCAGTACTTC. The V and J genes are TRBV3-1 (or the pseudogene TRBV3-2) and TRBJ2-7, with unresolved D. The V gene lost 1 base and the J gene lost 5 bases, with 21 bases spanning the gap. From germline, CDR1 is LGHDT and CDR2 YNNKEL (reference sequence). The CDR3 loop spans 17 amino acids.

V and J are TRBV2 and TRBJ1-3; 9 positions agree with TRBD1. Germline V lookup: CDR1 SNHLY, CDR2 FYNNEI. The V segment lost 6 bases and the J segment 1 base; nucleotides outside the gene matches: 7. The CDR3 has 16 residues. The CDR3 loop reads CASRPGQGRSGNTIYF. As DNA, the CDR3 is TGTGCCAGCAGGCCGGGACAGGGAAGATCTGGAAACACCATATATTTT.

A few counts support this clone. The chain couples TRBV5-4 to TRBJ2-4, with TRBD2 identical over 12 bases. CDR1 SGHNT and CDR2 YYREEE come from the germline V gene (reference sequence). V shed 4 bases and J 8 bases; nucleotides not matched to a gene: 13. The CDR3 loop spans 17 amino acids. The DNA of the CDR3 is TGTGCCAGCAGCCCGTCATCGACTAGCGGGGGCTGGGACATTCAGTACTTC. As protein: CASSPSSTSGGWDIQYF.

J is TRBJ1-4 and V is TRBV10-3; D is uncertain. Trimming removed 0 bases at V and 0 bases at J, with 11 bases between. The length of the CDR3 is 17 residues. Germline V lookup: CDR1 ENHRY, CDR2 SYGVKD. The CDR3 region is CAISESGEGATNEKLFF. CDR3 bases: TGTGCCATCAGTGAGTCGGGTGAGGGTGCAACTAATGAAAAACTGTTTTTT.